The 2 T cell receptor beta chains presented below share a single source sample, sequenced in a study of CD8 T cells in Susac syndrome. RNA, at roughly 0.5 to 1 ug, was reverse transcribed with random hexamers. In TCRdb, the immunoSEQ multiplex PCR reads were re-called with MiXCR into one record per CDR3 protein. The sample holds under 95,000 distinct CDR3 sequences, just under 95% seen once. Material for sequencing was CD4+ T cells from PBMCs. These receptors all stem from a human donor with Susac syndrome.

The genes are TRBV29-1 and TRBJ2-3; 13 bases are shared with TRBD2. The J segment lost 6 bases and the V segment lost 4 bases, leaving 4 bases of the junction unmatched. CDR1 SQVTM and CDR2 ANQGSEA come from the germline V gene. The CDR3 length is 14 residues. CDR3 sequence: CSVATSGGEDTQYF. The CDR3 nucleotides are TGCAGCGTTGCAACTAGCGGGGGGGAGGATACGCAGTATTTT.

The CDR3, as DNA: TGTGCCACCGTTCCACCAGGGGGCTACACCGGGGAGCTGTTTTTT. Residues: CATVPPGGYTGELFF. J is TRBJ2-2 and V is TRBV19, with 8 bases fitting TRBD1. This CDR3 is 15 amino acids long. The trim removed 10 bases at V and 3 bases at J, leaving 10 bases unmatched. Germline CDR1 and CDR2: LNHDA and SQIVND (reference sequence).